This T cell receptor (beta chain) was sequenced in a study of control samples from healthy donors and cancer patients. Produced via immunoSEQ multiplex PCR; TCRdb's table is partial and in-frame only. The data hold about 120,000 clones, with around 89% observed a single time. Per germline, CDR1 SGHDN and CDR2 FVKESK. This CDR3 region has 18 residues. The ends were cut back, 1 base at V and 2 bases at J, with 18 bases in the middle. Sequenced material: blood. The rearrangement uses TRBV14 and TRBJ1-5; D is ambiguous. This sequence originates from a woman in her seventies in good health. The CDR3 nucleotides read TGTGCCAGCAGCCAAGTGAGGCAACATCCTCGGGGCAATCAGCCCCAGCATTTT. As protein: CASSQVRQHPRGNQPQHF.